This T cell receptor beta chain derives from a study of blood T cells in healthy people across ages. Healthy Russian Caucasian donors spanned ages roughly 6 to 90 years. In this sample, this clonotype turned up a few times. The CDR3 has 17 residues. Trimming shortened V by 5 bases and J by 0 bases, and 17 bases separated the two germline ends. From germline, CDR1 is SGHTA and CDR2 FQGNSA. Primers used in a second PCR of about 7 to 11 cycles were a sample-barcoded 5' primer and a J-beta primer mix. TCRdb used MiXCR to reprocess the 5' RACE reads, holding one entry per CDR3 protein. The sample has about 1,400,000 distinct CDR3 sequences, 45% to 70% seen once; the top ten hold under 8.5%.

The V and J genes are TRBV7-2 and TRBJ2-4, with a possible D match to TRBD2 (6 bases). The clonotype originates from a man aged 18 to 29 in good health. Input material: blood. The CDR3 spells CASSPGTSTIAKNIQYF. The DNA for the CDR3 is TGTGCCAGCAGCCCCGGGACTTCCACGATAGCCAAAAACATTCAGTACTTC.